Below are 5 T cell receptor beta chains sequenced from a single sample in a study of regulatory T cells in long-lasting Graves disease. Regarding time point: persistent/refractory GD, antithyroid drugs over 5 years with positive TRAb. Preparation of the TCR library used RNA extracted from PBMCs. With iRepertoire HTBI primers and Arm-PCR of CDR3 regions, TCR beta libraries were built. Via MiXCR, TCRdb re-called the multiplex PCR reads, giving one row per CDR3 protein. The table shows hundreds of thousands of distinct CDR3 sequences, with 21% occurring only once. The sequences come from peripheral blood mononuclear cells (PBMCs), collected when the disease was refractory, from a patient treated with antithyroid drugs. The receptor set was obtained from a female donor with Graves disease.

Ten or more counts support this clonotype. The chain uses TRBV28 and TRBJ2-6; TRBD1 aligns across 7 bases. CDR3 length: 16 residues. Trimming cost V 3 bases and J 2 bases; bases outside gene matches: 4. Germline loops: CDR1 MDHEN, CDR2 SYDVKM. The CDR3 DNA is TGTGCCAGCAGTTTGCGACAGGGAGCTGGGGCCAACGTCCTGACTTTC. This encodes CASSLRQGAGANVLTF. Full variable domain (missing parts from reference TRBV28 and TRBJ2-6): DVKVTQSSRYLVKRTGEKVFLECVQDMDHENMFWYRQDPGLGLRLIYFSYDVKMKEKGDIPEGYSVSREKKERFSLILESASTNQTSMYLCASSLRQGAGANVLTFGAGSRLTVL.

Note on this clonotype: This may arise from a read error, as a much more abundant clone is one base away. For the CDR3, the DNA is TGCAGCGCCCGCCCGGACAGGAACACCGAGGAGCTGTTTTTT. It specifies CSARPDRNTEELFF. The chain uses TRBV29-1 and TRBJ2-2, with TRBD1 identical over 7 bases. This CDR3 spans 14 amino acids. The V gene's germline CDR1 is SQVTM and CDR2 ANQGSEA.

The CDR3 nucleotides are TGTGCCAGCAGCTTGGTTGGACAGGGTTGGTTGGAGACCCAGTACTTC. This encodes CASSLVGQGWLETQYF. The chain couples TRBV5-8 to TRBJ2-5; 8 bases are a match to TRBD1. Germline V gene sequence: CDR1 SGHTS, CDR2 YDEGEE. The junction had 9 bases not matched to a gene; V was cut back by 0 bases and J by 5 bases. This CDR3 comprises 16 residues.

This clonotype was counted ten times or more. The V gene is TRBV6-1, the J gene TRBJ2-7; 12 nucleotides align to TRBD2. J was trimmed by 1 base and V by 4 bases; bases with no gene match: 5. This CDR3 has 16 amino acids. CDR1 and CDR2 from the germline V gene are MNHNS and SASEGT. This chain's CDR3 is CASSALAGGTSYEQYF. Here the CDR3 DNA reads TGTGCCAGCAGTGCGCTAGCGGGAGGGACTTCCTACGAGCAGTACTTC.

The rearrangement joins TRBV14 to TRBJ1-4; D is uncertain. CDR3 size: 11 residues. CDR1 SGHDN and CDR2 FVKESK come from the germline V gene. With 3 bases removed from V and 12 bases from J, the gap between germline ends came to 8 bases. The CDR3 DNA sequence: TGTGCCAGCAGCCATGGCTGGGAACTGTTTTTT. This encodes CASSHGWELFF. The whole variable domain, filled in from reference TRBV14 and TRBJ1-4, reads EAGVTQFPSHSVIEKGQTVTLRCDPISGHDNLYWYRRVMGKEIKFLLHFVKESKQDESGMPNNRFLAERTGGTYSTLKVQPAELEDSGVYFCASSHGWELFFGSGTQLSVL.